Listed below are T cell receptor beta chains from one sample, sequenced in a study of blood T cell repertoires in COVID-19. Sequenced by immunoSEQ multiplex PCR; TCRdb stores in-frame clones only, minus some. The sample yields about 160,000 clones, roughly 88% seen once. Sequenced input: PBMCs or T cells enriched from blood (not recorded which). All receptors come from a woman aged 50 to 60 who had recovered from COVID-19. Both conserved end residues are part of each CDR3. A D gene is named only where the DNA matches it firmly. Rows may omit the clone size; those that give it use once, few, many or a size class.

D gene,clone size,J gene,V gene,CDR3 protein
TRBD1,few,TRBJ1-4,TRBV7-2,CATATGINEKLFF
.,.,TRBJ1-1,TRBV4-3,CASSQDRITEAFF
.,.,TRBJ1-6,TRBV18,CASSLRTERNSPLHF
.,.,TRBJ1-4,TRBV7-2,CASSPTGLSNEKLFF
TRBD1,.,TRBJ2-6,TRBV15,CATSSEQGSGANVLTF
TRBD2,.,TRBJ2-3,TRBV3-1/TRBV3-2,CASSQDSVTRGKRDTQYF
.,.,TRBJ1-6,TRBV6-6,CASSYSNELHNSPLHF
TRBD1,.,TRBJ1-1,TRBV10-3,CAISFQGVEAFF
.,.,TRBJ1-3,TRBV6-5,CASSSSRLVSGNTIYF
TRBD1,.,TRBJ2-5,TRBV7-8,CASSSLADRARETQYF
.,.,TRBJ2-5,TRBV11-3,CASNNIDRWSNQETQYF
.,.,TRBJ1-2,TRBV6-5,CASSYSGQYYGYTF
.,.,TRBJ2-3,TRBV6-5,CASSYQGRRTDTQYF
.,.,TRBJ2-3,TRBV18,CASSRTATDTQYF
TRBD1,.,TRBJ1-2,TRBV29-1,CSGTTGEHGYTF
.,.,TRBJ1-1,TRBV6-4,CASSANGWNTEAFF